Listed below are T cell receptor beta chains from one sample, sequenced in a study of T cell responses to AZD1222 COVID-19 vaccine. Only in-frame clones appear in the TCRdb table, and some are missing; sequencing was by immunoSEQ multiplex PCR. The data contain 150,000 to 200,000 clones, more than 85% of them singletons. The sequences come from peripheral blood, collected on day 0 of AZD1222 vaccination. Receptor source: an adult in good health. Each CDR3 is given with its conserved first and last residue. A D gene is named only where the DNA matches it firmly. Clone size, where shown, is once, few, many, or a class for clones that have expanded.

V	J	size	length	D	CDR3	DNA
TRBV3-1/TRBV3-2	TRBJ2-1	NA	12	NA	CASSQGGREQFF	TGTGCCAGCAGCCAAGGCGGCCGTGAGCAGTTCTTC
TRBV2	TRBJ1-2	NA	13	NA	CASGPTGHRGYTF	TGTGCCAGCGGGCCTACAGGGCATCGCGGCTACACCTTC
TRBV5-1	TRBJ2-3	NA	17	TRBD2	CASSFGTSGVSTDTQYF	TGCGCCAGCAGCTTTGGGACTAGCGGGGTTAGCACAGATACGCAGTATTTT
TRBV27	TRBJ1-1	NA	13	NA	CASSSTTPTEAFF	TGTGCCAGCAGTTCAACTACTCCCACTGAAGCTTTCTTT
TRBV18	TRBJ1-5	NA	13	NA	CASSQGLDQPQHF	TGTGCCAGCTCACAGGGGCTTGATCAGCCCCAGCATTTT
TRBV13	TRBJ1-6	NA	16	NA	CASSRRVRGRNSPLHF	TGTGCCAGCAGCCGAAGGGTCCGGGGGAGGAATTCACCCCTCCACTTT
TRBV11-2	TRBJ2-1	NA	16	NA	CASSSPYRGFGNEQFF	TGTGCCAGCAGCTCCCCATATAGGGGTTTCGGCAATGAGCAGTTCTTC
TRBV19	TRBJ2-7	NA	11	NA	CASTEGAEQYF	TGTGCCAGTACGGAGGGGGCCGAGCAGTACTTC
TRBV2	TRBJ1-5	NA	16	TRBD1	CAIGQGAINSNQPQHF	TGTGCCATCGGACAGGGGGCTATCAATAGCAATCAGCCCCAGCATTTT
TRBV19	TRBJ2-7	NA	11	NA	CASSNSGEQYF	TGTGCCAGTAGTAATTCGGGCGAGCAGTACTTC
TRBV19	TRBJ2-6	NA	14	NA	CASTKASGANVLTF	TGTGCCAGTACGAAGGCGTCTGGGGCCAACGTCCTGACTTTC
TRBV29-1	TRBJ1-1	NA	12	NA	CSLLRWDGEAFF	TGCAGCTTATTACGGTGGGACGGTGAAGCTTTCTTT
TRBV7-9	TRBJ1-5	NA	15	NA	CASSLAGVGNQPQHF	TGTGCCAGCAGCTTAGCGGGAGTAGGCAATCAGCCCCAGCATTTT
TRBV11-2	TRBJ1-6	NA	16	TRBD1	CASSFTGGAGNSPLHF	TGTGCCAGCAGCTTTACAGGGGGCGCCGGGAATTCACCCCTCCACTTT
TRBV7-8	TRBJ1-1	NA	15	NA	CASSLVGHANTEAFF	TGTGCCAGCAGCTTAGTGGGACACGCGAACACTGAAGCTTTCTTT
TRBV6-5	TRBJ1-5	few	14	NA	CASRDYLGNQPQHF	TGTGCCAGCAGGGATTATCTAGGGAATCAGCCCCAGCATTTT
TRBV27	TRBJ2-5	NA	15	TRBD1	CASSLTGSYGETQYF	TGTGCCAGCAGTTTGACAGGGTCGTACGGGGAGACCCAGTACTTC
TRBV5-1	TRBJ2-7	NA	14	NA	CASSPADSYYEQYF	TGCGCCAGCAGCCCCGCCGACAGTTACTACGAGCAGTACTTC
TRBV11-2	TRBJ2-1	NA	16	NA	CASSSITGRTHNEQFF	TGTGCCAGCAGCTCCATAACAGGACGGACGCACAATGAGCAGTTCTTC